This T cell receptor beta chain was identified in a study of T-cell reconstitution after alpha-beta-depleted transplantation in children. Trimming took 4 bases from V and 9 from J, leaving 12 bases between them. There are 12 residues in the CDR3. Germline CDR1 is LGHNT and CDR2 is FRNRAP. Preparation of the TCRbeta library was carried out with unique molecular identifiers. Via MiXCR, TCRdb re-called the PCR reads, giving one row per CDR3 protein. The sample yields about 270,000 distinct CDR3 sequences, about a tenth seen once. This sample comprised PBMCs from the stem cell graft donor, obtained from the stem cell graft. This receptor was identified in a human donor who donated a stem cell graft to a child with SCID. This sequence joins TRBV12-5 and TRBJ2-5; possible D gene TRBD1, 5 bases. The CDR3 spells CASGSPRGSQYF. CDR3 sequence (DNA): TGTGCTAGTGGTTCCCCAAGGGGCTCCCAGTACTTC.